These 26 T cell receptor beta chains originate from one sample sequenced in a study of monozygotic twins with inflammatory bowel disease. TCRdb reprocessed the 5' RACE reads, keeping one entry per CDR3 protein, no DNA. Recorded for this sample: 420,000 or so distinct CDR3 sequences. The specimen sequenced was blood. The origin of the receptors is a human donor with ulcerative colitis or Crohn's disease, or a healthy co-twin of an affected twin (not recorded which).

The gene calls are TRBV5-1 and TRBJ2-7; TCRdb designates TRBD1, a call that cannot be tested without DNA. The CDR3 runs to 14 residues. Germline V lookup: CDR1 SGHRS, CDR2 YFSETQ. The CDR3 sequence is CASSLQGQIYEQYF.

CDR3 region: CASSSLGHNEQFF. The rearrangement links TRBV4-3 to TRBJ2-1. Germline V CDR1 and CDR2: LGHNA, YSLEER. The CDR3 consists of 13 residues.

The CDR3 reads CASSPPEGQGMSNVLTF. This sequence joins TRBV18 and TRBJ2-6; as DNA is missing, the TRBD1 call by TCRdb cannot be tested. Germline CDR1 KGHSH, CDR2 LQKENI. CDR3 length equals 17 residues.

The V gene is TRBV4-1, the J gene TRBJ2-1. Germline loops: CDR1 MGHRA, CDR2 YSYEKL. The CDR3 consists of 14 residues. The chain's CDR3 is CASSQDSLANEQFF.

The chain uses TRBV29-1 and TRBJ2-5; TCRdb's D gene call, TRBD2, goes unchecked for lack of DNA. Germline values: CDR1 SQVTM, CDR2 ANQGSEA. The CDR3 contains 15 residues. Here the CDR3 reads CSVAPGLAGMETQYF.

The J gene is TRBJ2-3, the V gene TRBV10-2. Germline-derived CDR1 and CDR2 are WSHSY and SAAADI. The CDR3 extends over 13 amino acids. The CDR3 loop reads CASSESRADTQYF.

CDR3 amino acids: CASSLDLSGNLHF. J is TRBJ2-7 and V is TRBV11-2. This CDR3 spans 13 amino acids. Germline CDR1 is SGHAT and CDR2 is FQNNGV.

The CDR3 loop is CSAPLDGRGNIQYF. The rearrangement joins TRBV20-1 to TRBJ2-4; TCRdb's D call of TRBD2 is untestable without DNA. The CDR3 loop spans 14 amino acids. Germline V gene data show CDR1 as DFQATT and CDR2 as SNEGSKA (reference sequence).

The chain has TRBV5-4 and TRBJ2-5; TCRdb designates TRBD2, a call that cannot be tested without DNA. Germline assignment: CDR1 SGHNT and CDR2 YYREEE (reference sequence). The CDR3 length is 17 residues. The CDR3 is CASSSSTSGNSQETQYF. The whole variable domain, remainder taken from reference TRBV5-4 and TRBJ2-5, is ETGVTQSPTHLIKTRGQQVTLRCSSQSGHNTVSWYQQALGQGPQFIFQYYREEENGRGNFPPRFSGLQFPNYSSELNVNALELDDSALYLCASSSSTSGNSQETQYFGPGTRLLVL.

This CDR3 reads CASSSRQPFYNEQFF. V usage is TRBV5-1 and J usage is TRBJ2-1; the TCRdb call, TRBD1, lacks DNA for checking. Looked up from germline, CDR1 is SGHRS and CDR2 is YFSETQ. The CDR3 loop spans 15 amino acids.

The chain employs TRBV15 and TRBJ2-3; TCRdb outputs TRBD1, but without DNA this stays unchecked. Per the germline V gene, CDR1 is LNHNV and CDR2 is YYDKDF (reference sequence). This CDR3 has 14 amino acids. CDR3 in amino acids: CATSSGGGTDTQYF.

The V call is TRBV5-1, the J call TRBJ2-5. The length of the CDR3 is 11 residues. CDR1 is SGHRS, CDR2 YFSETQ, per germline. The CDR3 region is CASTNQETQYF.

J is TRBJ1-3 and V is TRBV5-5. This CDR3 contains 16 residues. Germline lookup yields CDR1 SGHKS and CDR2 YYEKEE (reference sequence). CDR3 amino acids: CASSFAGRLSGNTIYF.

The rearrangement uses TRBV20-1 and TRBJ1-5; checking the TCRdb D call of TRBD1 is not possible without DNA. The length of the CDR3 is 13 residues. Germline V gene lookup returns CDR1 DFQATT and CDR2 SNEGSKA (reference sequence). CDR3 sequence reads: CSASGDNNQPQHF.

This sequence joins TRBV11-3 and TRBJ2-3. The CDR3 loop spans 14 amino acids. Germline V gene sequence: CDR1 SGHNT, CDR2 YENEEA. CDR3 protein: CASSPADRPDTQYF.

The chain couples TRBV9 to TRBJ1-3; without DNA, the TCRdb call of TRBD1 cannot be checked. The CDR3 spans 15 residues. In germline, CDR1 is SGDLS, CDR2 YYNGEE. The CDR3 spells CASSARDSSGNTIYF.

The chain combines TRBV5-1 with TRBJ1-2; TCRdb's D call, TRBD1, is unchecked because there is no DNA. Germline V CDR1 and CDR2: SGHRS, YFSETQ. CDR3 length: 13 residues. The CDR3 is CASSPTGYYGYTF.

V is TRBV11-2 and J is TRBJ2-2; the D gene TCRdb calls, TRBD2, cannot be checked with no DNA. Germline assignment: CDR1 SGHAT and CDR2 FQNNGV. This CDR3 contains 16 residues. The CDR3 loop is CASRGAGGPRTGELFF.

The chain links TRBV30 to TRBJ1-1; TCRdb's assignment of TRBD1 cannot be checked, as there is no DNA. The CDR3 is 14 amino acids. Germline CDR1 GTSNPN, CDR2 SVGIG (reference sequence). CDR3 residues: CAWSLAHRVTEAFF.

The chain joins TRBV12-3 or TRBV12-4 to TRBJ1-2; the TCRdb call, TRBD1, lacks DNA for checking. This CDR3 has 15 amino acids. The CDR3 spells CASRPDLIQGGGYTF.

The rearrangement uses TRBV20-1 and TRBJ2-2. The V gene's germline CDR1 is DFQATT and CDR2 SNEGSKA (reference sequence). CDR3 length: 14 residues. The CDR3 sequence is CSALDASGTGELFF.

The CDR3 loop reads CASSFILSSPTDTQYF. This rearrangement joins TRBV11-2 to TRBJ2-3; TCRdb outputs TRBD2, but without DNA this stays unchecked. CDR3 length equals 16 residues. Germline V CDR1 and CDR2: SGHAT, FQNNGV.

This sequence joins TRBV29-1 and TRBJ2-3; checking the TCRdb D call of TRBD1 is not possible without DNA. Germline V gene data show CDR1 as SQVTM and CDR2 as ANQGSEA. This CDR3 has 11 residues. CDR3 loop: CSVERDDTQYF.

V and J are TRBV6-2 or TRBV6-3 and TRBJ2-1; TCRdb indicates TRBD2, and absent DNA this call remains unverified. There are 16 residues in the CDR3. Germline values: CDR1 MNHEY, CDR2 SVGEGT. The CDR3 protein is CASSAGTSGIYNEQFF.

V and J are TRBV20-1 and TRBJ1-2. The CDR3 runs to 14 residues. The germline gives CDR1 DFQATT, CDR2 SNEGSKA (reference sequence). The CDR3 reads CSARRTSGGEGYTF.

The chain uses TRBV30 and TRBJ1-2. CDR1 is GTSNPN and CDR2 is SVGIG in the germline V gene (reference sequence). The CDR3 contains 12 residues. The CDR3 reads CAWSLGGYGYTF.